The 7 T cell receptor beta chains below come from one sample, sequenced in a study of shared clonotypes between healthy human individuals. Sequencing was performed with immunoSEQ multiplex PCR; in TCRdb, only in-frame clones are kept and a portion is missing. The sample shows hundreds of thousands of clones, 92% of them seen only once. The naive CD8 population came from CD45RO-negative cells selected for CCR7, without terminally differentiated effector memory CD45RA+ cells. The sequencing input was naive CD8+ T cells sorted from blood. Receptor source: a man aged 25-45 years in good health.

The rearrangement uses TRBV30 and TRBJ1-4; 7 bases are a match to TRBD1. The CDR3 is 12 amino acids. CDR1 and CDR2 from the germline V gene are GTSNPN and SVGIG (reference sequence). V lost 5 bases and J lost 5; bases outside the gene matches: 2. The CDR3 DNA reads TGTGCCTGGGACAGGGAGAATGAAAAACTGTTTTTT. This encodes CAWDRENEKLFF.

This sequence joins TRBV5-1 and TRBJ1-1, with a tentative D call TRBD1 (5 bases). This CDR3 has 13 amino acids. CDR1 is SGHRS and CDR2 is YFSETQ in the germline V gene. The V end was cut by 4 bases, the J end by 2 bases, with 9 bases between. The CDR3 DNA is TGCGCCAGCAGCGGGGGGTCAAACACTGAAGCTTTCTTT. Amino acid sequence: CASSGGSNTEAFF.

The V gene is TRBV14, the J gene TRBJ2-7; 8 bases are shared with TRBD2. This CDR3 has 13 residues. The trim removed 6 bases at V and 2 bases at J, leaving 3 bases unmatched. Per germline, CDR1 SGHDN and CDR2 FVKESK. This chain's CDR3 is CASSPGGTYEQYF. DNA for the CDR3: TGTGCCAGCAGTCCGGGGGGGACCTACGAGCAGTACTTC.

This sequence joins TRBV19 and TRBJ2-1; D ambiguous. This CDR3 region has 16 residues. The V gene's germline CDR1 is LNHDA and CDR2 SQIVND (reference sequence). Trimming cost V 3 bases and J 0 bases, with 12 bases left between them. The CDR3 reads CASSISQISSYNEQFF. The CDR3, as DNA: TGTGCCAGTAGTATTTCACAGATCAGCTCCTACAATGAGCAGTTCTTC.

V is TRBV11-2 and J is TRBJ2-1, with D perhaps TRBD2 (7 bases). The CDR3 totals 16 residues. From germline, CDR1 is SGHAT and CDR2 FQNNGV. Trimming removed 0 bases at V and 8 bases at J, with 17 bases between. In nucleotides, the CDR3 is TGTGCCAGCAGCTTAGACCCTAGTGAGGGGGGGCATGAGCAGTTCTTC. Translation: CASSLDPSEGGHEQFF.

This chain connects TRBV29-1 to TRBJ1-1, with D possibly TRBD1 on 5 matching bases. With 3 bases removed from V and 1 base from J, the gap between germline ends came to 15 bases. Germline V CDR1 and CDR2: SQVTM, ANQGSEA. This CDR3 region has 15 residues. The chain's CDR3 is CSVDGGQNKNTEAFF. For the CDR3, the DNA is TGCAGCGTTGATGGGGGTCAGAATAAGAACACTGAAGCTTTCTTT.

V is TRBV7-9 and J is TRBJ2-7, with no clear D. The V end was cut by 4 bases, the J end by 5 bases, with 9 bases between. The CDR3 has 12 residues. Germline loops: CDR1 SEHNR, CDR2 FQNEAQ (reference sequence). The CDR3 spells CASSSGLNEQYF. CDR3 nucleotides: TGTGCCAGCAGCTCTGGGCTCAACGAGCAGTACTTC.